These 18 T cell receptor beta chains were sequenced from one sample in a study of T-cell memory formation after mild COVID-19. TCRdb analysed the 5' RACE reads with MiXCR anew, one entry per CDR3 protein. The sample contains about 350,000 distinct CDR3 sequences, 20% to 25% of which appear only once. Sequenced material: PBMCs or a T cell subset sorted from them (not recorded which). The receptors originated from a man in his late teens or twenties who had mild COVID-19 (a few samples of this study predate the infection). Cell type and time point are not known.

The rearrangement links TRBV7-6 to TRBJ2-3; 14 bases line up with TRBD2. This CDR3 region has 17 residues. The germline V gene has CDR1 SGHVS and CDR2 FNYEAQ. V was clipped by 3 bases and J by 5 bases; unmatched bases: 7. The CDR3 loop reads CASSFGTSGGRLDTQYF. Here the CDR3 DNA reads TGTGCCAGCAGCTTTGGGACTAGCGGGGGCAGGTTAGATACGCAGTATTTT.

The chain joins TRBV18 to TRBJ1-4; D not certain. Germline V CDR1 and CDR2: KGHSH, LQKENI. The V end was cut by 0 bases, the J end by 7 bases, with 6 bases between. The CDR3 is made up of 13 amino acids. The CDR3 reads CASSPPVGEKLFF. The DNA of the CDR3 is TGTGCCAGCTCACCACCGGTGGGTGAAAAACTGTTTTTT.

The chain has TRBV21-1 and TRBJ2-1; the D call of TRBD2 is as the table states it, not checked on the DNA. TRBV21-1 is a listed pseudogene. The CDR3 spans 13 residues. The CDR3 region is CASKPLGKNEQFF. The CDR3 DNA is TGTGCCAGCAAGCCCTTGGGGAAGAATGAGCAGTTCTTC.

The gene calls are TRBV4-2 and TRBJ1-1; D is ambiguous. V shed 0 bases and J shed 2 bases, with 7 bases lying between them. The germline V gene has CDR1 LGHNA and CDR2 YNFKEQ. The CDR3 covers 14 residues. The CDR3 reads CASSQEVGNTEAFF. For the CDR3, the DNA is TGTGCCAGCAGCCAAGAAGTAGGTAACACTGAAGCTTTCTTT.

The chain is built from TRBV29-1 and TRBJ1-1, with TRBD1 matching 9 bases. CDR1 is SQVTM and CDR2 is ANQGSEA in the germline V gene. The CDR3 has 14 amino acids. Losses at the gene ends were 6 bases for V and 4 bases for J; bases not matched to a gene: 9. In DNA, the CDR3 is TGCAGCGTGTTAAATCTGGGACAGGGCACTGAAGCTTTCTTT. Translated, it gives CSVLNLGQGTEAFF.

The chain employs TRBV2 and TRBJ2-7, with 9 positions matching TRBD2. This CDR3 is built from 13 residues. Germline-derived CDR1 and CDR2 are SNHLY and FYNNEI. Trimming took 6 bases from V and 7 from J; bases not matched to a gene: 7. The CDR3 reads CASRPSGVYEQYV. CDR3 coding DNA: TGTGCCAGCAGACCTAGCGGGGTCTATGAGCAGTACGTC.

The sample holds many counts of this clonotype. The rearrangement joins TRBV6-6 to TRBJ1-1; D gene ambiguous. The length of the CDR3 is 13 residues. V shed 2 bases and J shed 3 bases, with 7 bases lying between them. Germline V gene lookup returns CDR1 MNHNY and CDR2 SVGAGI (reference sequence). The CDR3 is CASSYEADTEAFF. In DNA form, the CDR3 reads TGTGCCAGCAGTTACGAGGCAGACACTGAAGCTTTCTTT.

This clonotype was detected only a few times. The chain uses TRBV20-1 and TRBJ2-5; the D call may be TRBD1 or TRBD2 (5 bases each). The V end was cut by 5 bases, the J end by 5 bases, with 12 bases between. In germline, CDR1 is DFQATT, CDR2 SNEGSKA (reference sequence). This CDR3 is 12 amino acids long. CDR3 protein: CSAEGSLETQYF. CDR3 bases: TGCAGTGCTGAGGGGAGTTTGGAGACCCAGTACTTC.

V and J are TRBV6-6 and TRBJ1-2, with 9 bases that match TRBD1. CDR3 size: 15 residues. The J segment lost 5 bases and the V segment lost 1 base, leaving 5 bases of the junction unmatched. The germline CDR1 and CDR2 sequences are MNHNY and SVGAGI (reference sequence). CDR3: CASSYLQGAGYGYTF. DNA for the CDR3: TGTGCCAGCAGTTACTTACAGGGGGCAGGTTATGGCTACACCTTC.

In this sample, this clonotype turned up many times. The rearrangement joins TRBV28 to TRBJ1-5; tentative D call: TRBD1 (5 bases). There are 14 residues in the CDR3. The V gene lost 5 bases and the J gene lost 3 bases, with 11 bases spanning the gap. Germline V gene sequence: CDR1 MDHEN, CDR2 SYDVKM. The DNA of the CDR3 is TGTGCCAGCAGTCCCGGGGGGGTCAATCAGCCCCAGCATTTT. Residues: CASSPGGVNQPQHF.

This chain uses TRBV28 with TRBJ1-1; 8 bases line up with TRBD1. The CDR3 is made up of 14 amino acids. In germline, CDR1 is MDHEN, CDR2 SYDVKM. With V trimmed by 5 bases and J by 3 bases, 5 bases remained unmatched. The CDR3 sequence: CASSGGQGDTEAFF. The DNA of the CDR3 is TGTGCCAGCAGTGGCGGACAGGGTGACACTGAAGCTTTCTTT.

This clonotype was counted only a few times. The V gene is TRBV7-2, the J gene TRBJ1-2; weak D call: TRBD1 (5 bases). V lost 5 bases and J 7 bases, leaving 14 bases between the germline ends. The CDR3 totals 13 residues. Looked up from germline, CDR1 is SGHTA and CDR2 is FQGNSA. As DNA, the CDR3 is TGTGCCAGCAGCGCAGACAGACGTACTGGCTACACCTTC. Translating gives CASSADRRTGYTF.

This clonotype was recorded at least ten times. The J gene is TRBJ1-2, the V gene TRBV30; D gene ambiguous. Trimming removed 0 bases from V and 0 bases from J, with 5 bases in between. The CDR3 covers 13 residues. The germline V gene encodes CDR1 GTSNPN and CDR2 SVGIG (reference sequence). The CDR3 region is CAWSVEANYGYTF. Here the CDR3 DNA reads TGTGCCTGGAGTGTGGAAGCTAACTATGGCTACACCTTC.

Worth noting for this clonotype: Mismatch with germline at one junction end may stem from a read error. V and J are TRBV20-1 and TRBJ1-1, with D perhaps matching TRBD1 (5 bases). Germline V CDR1 and CDR2: DFQATT, SNEGSKA (reference sequence). CDR3 size: 12 residues. CDR3 residues: CSVSGSRAEALF. The CDR3 DNA is TGCAGTGTTTCAGGGAGTCGAGCTGAAGCTTTATTT.

This chain uses TRBV4-1 with TRBJ2-7; TRBD2 matches at 12 bases. Looked up from germline, CDR1 is MGHRA and CDR2 is YSYEKL. Trimming at V came to 0 bases and at J to 7 bases, leaving 4 bases not matched to a gene. The CDR3 is 15 residues long. The CDR3: CASSQDLGLAGEQYV. The CDR3 DNA follows: TGCGCCAGCAGCCAAGATCTAGGACTAGCGGGGGAGCAGTACGTC.

There are a few counts of this clonotype. CDR3 sequence: CASSSRVIGPEAFF. CDR3 in DNA: TGTGCCAGCAGCTCCCGAGTGATAGGGCCCGAAGCTTTCTTT. This chain uses TRBV7-9 with TRBJ1-1; D not certain. Germline CDR1 is SEHNR and CDR2 is FQNEAQ (reference sequence). Trimming removed 4 bases at V and 8 bases at J, with 17 bases between. The CDR3 runs 14 residues.

The chain links TRBV29-1 to TRBJ2-3; TRBD1 matches 8 bases. Germline V gene data show CDR1 as SQVTM and CDR2 as ANQGSEA. This CDR3 has 12 amino acids. Germline trimming cut 7 bases from V and 2 bases from J; bases unmatched to any gene: 2. CDR3 bases: TGCAGCGGGACAGGGTACACAGATACGCAGTATTTT. This gives the protein CSGTGYTDTQYF.

The sample holds many counts of this clonotype. The CDR3 DNA follows: TGTGCCACCAGTGATCTCGACAGTCGCTATGGCTACACCTTC. Its translation: CATSDLDSRYGYTF. The chain combines TRBV24-1 with TRBJ1-2, with D possibly being TRBD1 (5 bases). V lost 3 bases and J 4 bases, leaving 11 bases between the germline ends. CDR3 length: 14 amino acids. Germline CDR1 and CDR2: KGHDR and SFDVKD.